The 29 T cell receptor beta chains listed next were all sequenced from one sample in a study of cytomegalovirus exposure and HLA in healthy donors. 13 Jbeta primers and 60 Vbeta primers were used for the PCR. Sequencing used immunoSEQ multiplex PCR; TCRdb keeps in-frame clones, though not all of them. Of approximately 80,000 clones listed, just under 80% were seen once; the top ten hold nearly 2.5%. The sample consisted of PBMCs. Receptors originate from a male donor in good health and CMV-seropositive.

The chain carries TRBV2 and TRBJ1-3, with D possibly matching TRBD1 (5 bases). Germline V lookup: CDR1 SNHLY, CDR2 FYNNEI. The CDR3 runs to 14 residues. V lost 2 bases, J lost 4 bases, and 9 bases lay in between. The CDR3 coding sequence is TGTGCCAGCAGTGAACCCAGGGCCGGAAACACCATATATTTT. Protein sequence: CASSEPRAGNTIYF.

This clone showed up just a few times. This chain links TRBV4-1 with TRBJ2-2; 7 bases are shared with TRBD1. Germline CDR1 MGHRA, CDR2 YSYEKL. Germline trimming cut 9 bases from V and 4 bases from J; bases unmatched to any gene: 8. This CDR3 comprises 14 residues. In DNA, the CDR3 is TGCGCCAGTCGACAGGGAGTTGGCACCGGGGAGCTGTTTTTT. Translating gives CASRQGVGTGELFF.

The V and J genes are TRBV4-1 and TRBJ2-1; D is ambiguous. The CDR3 has 18 amino acids. The V end was cut by 0 bases, the J end by 0 bases, with 15 bases between. The germline V gene encodes CDR1 MGHRA and CDR2 YSYEKL. The CDR3, as DNA: TGCGCCAGCAGCCAAGATCGGGTCCTCCCCTCCTCCTACAATGAGCAGTTCTTC. Translated, it gives CASSQDRVLPSSYNEQFF.

The J gene is TRBJ1-1, the V gene TRBV7-6, with TRBD1 matching over 7 bases. CDR1 is SGHVS, CDR2 FNYEAQ, per germline. Trimming removed 4 bases from V and 6 bases from J; junction bases left unmatched: 8. This CDR3 spans 14 amino acids. CDR3: CASSSTTGAPEAFF. DNA of the CDR3: TGTGCCAGCAGCTCCACAACAGGGGCCCCTGAAGCTTTCTTT.

The chain is built from TRBV15 and TRBJ1-1, with D possibly being TRBD1 (6 bases). Trimming left V 0 bases short and J 4 bases short, with 6 bases between. The CDR3 is made up of 13 amino acids. Germline CDR1 is LNHNV and CDR2 is YYDKDF (reference sequence). CDR3 sequence reads: CATSREGGTEAFF. As DNA, the CDR3 is TGTGCCACCAGCAGAGAAGGGGGCACTGAAGCTTTCTTT.

The chain has TRBV28 and TRBJ1-2; TRBD1 matches at 8 bases. CDR1 is MDHEN and CDR2 is SYDVKM in the germline V gene. Trimming took 7 bases from V and 8 from J; bases not matched to a gene: 9. The CDR3 has 13 residues. Here the CDR3 DNA reads TGTGCCAGCAACTTGGGCCAGGGGGCGGGCTACACCTTC. Its translation is CASNLGQGAGYTF.

This clone has only one observation. The chain combines TRBV2 with TRBJ2-5; 7 nucleotides match TRBD2. The CDR3 has 16 amino acids. V lost 8 bases to trimming and J lost 1 base; unmatched junction nucleotides: 13. Looked up from germline, CDR1 is SNHLY and CDR2 is FYNNEI. CDR3 nucleotides: TGTGCCAGCCTCATCGGGCCTAGCGGTGGCCAAGAGACCCAGTACTTC. Translation: CASLIGPSGGQETQYF.

The chain combines TRBV19 with TRBJ1-1; the match to TRBD1 covers 9 bases. The germline V gene encodes CDR1 LNHDA and CDR2 SQIVND (reference sequence). The CDR3 runs 15 residues. V lost 3 bases to trimming and J lost 3 bases; unmatched junction nucleotides: 5. The chain's CDR3 is CASSIGTGWDTEAFF. The CDR3 nucleotides read TGTGCCAGTAGTATCGGGACAGGGTGGGACACTGAAGCTTTCTTT.

V is TRBV25-1 and J is TRBJ2-7; D possibly corresponds to TRBD2 (5 bases). Germline CDR1 and CDR2: MGHDK and SYGVNS. V lost 4 bases, J lost 3 bases, and 13 bases lay in between. This CDR3 contains 14 residues. The chain's CDR3 is CASSGGLPLYEQYF. CDR3 nucleotide sequence: TGTGCCAGCAGTGGCGGGCTCCCCCTCTACGAGCAGTACTTC.

V is TRBV5-1 and J is TRBJ1-5; 8 bases line up with TRBD1. This CDR3 contains 15 residues. V lost 4 bases to trimming and J lost 2 bases; unmatched junction nucleotides: 5. Germline values: CDR1 SGHRS, CDR2 YFSETQ. In DNA, the CDR3 is TGCGCCAGCAGCCTGGAGACAGGGGGCAATCAGCCCCAGCATTTT. The encoded protein is CASSLETGGNQPQHF.

The genes are TRBV6-4 and TRBJ1-2; D is perhaps TRBD1 (6 bases). This CDR3 contains 12 residues. V was pared by 6 bases and J by 8 bases, with 13 bases between. Germline CDR1 and CDR2: MRHNA and SNTAGT. The CDR3: CASSDEGEGYTF. In DNA form, the CDR3 reads TGTGCCAGCAGCGACGAGGGGGAAGGCTACACCTTC.

Regarding this clone: One junction end disagrees with the germline gene, perhaps due to a read error. The V call is TRBV5-1, the J call TRBJ2-1; TRBD2 aligns across 7 bases. There are 17 residues in the CDR3. Germline values: CDR1 SGHRS, CDR2 YFSETQ. CDR3 amino acids: CGSSLQLARSSYNEQFF. In DNA form, the CDR3 reads TGCGGCAGCAGCCTCCAACTAGCGCGGAGCTCCTACAATGAGCAGTTCTTC. The complete variable domain, with remaining parts taken from reference TRBV5-1 and TRBJ2-1, reads KAGVTQTPRYLIKTRGQQVTLSCSPISGHRSVSWYQQTPGQGLQFLFEYFSETQRNKGNFPGRFSGRQFSNSRSEMNVSTLELGDSALYLCGSSLQLARSSYNEQFFGPGTRLTVL.

The chain recombines TRBV27 with TRBJ1-5, with D perhaps matching TRBD1 (5 bases). V lost 3 bases and J 7 bases, leaving 16 bases between the germline ends. Germline assignment: CDR1 MNHEY and CDR2 SMNVEV (reference sequence). This CDR3 is built from 15 residues. CDR3 DNA: TGTGCCAGCAGTTTTAGCGGGGACGTTATACAGCCCCAGCATTTT. Its protein is CASSFSGDVIQPQHF.

V and J are TRBV7-9 and TRBJ2-3; D may be TRBD2 (6 bases). Germline loops: CDR1 SEHNR, CDR2 FQNEAQ (reference sequence). Trimming pared 2 bases from V and 2 bases from J, leaving 8 bases between. This CDR3 spans 14 amino acids. CDR3 loop: CASSLLGLTDTQYF. The CDR3 DNA follows: TGTGCCAGCAGCTTATTGGGACTCACAGATACGCAGTATTTT.

The chain uses TRBV10-3 and TRBJ2-7; D gene ambiguous. The CDR3 length is 13 residues. Germline V gene sequence: CDR1 ENHRY, CDR2 SYGVKD. Trimming pared 5 bases from V and 0 bases from J, leaving 8 bases between. The CDR3: CAISPSSSYEQYF. The DNA of the CDR3 is TGTGCCATCAGTCCATCTAGCTCCTACGAGCAGTACTTC.

The CDR3 DNA sequence: TGTGCCATCAGTGCGGTGATCTACAATGAGCAGTTCTTC. As protein: CAISAVIYNEQFF. The chain joins TRBV10-3 to TRBJ2-1; D remains ambiguous. This CDR3 is 13 amino acids long. V gave up 4 bases and J gave up 3 bases, with 7 bases separating them. Germline V lookup: CDR1 ENHRY, CDR2 SYGVKD.

V and J are TRBV2 and TRBJ1-4; maybe TRBD1 (5 bases). The length of the CDR3 is 16 residues. Germline lookup yields CDR1 SNHLY and CDR2 FYNNEI. Trimming cost V 6 bases and J 8 bases, with 22 bases left between them. For the CDR3, the DNA is TGTGCCAGCAGGACTTACCGGGACTCAATTCAAGAAAAACTGTTTTTT. This translates into CASRTYRDSIQEKLFF.

This sequence joins TRBV4-1 and TRBJ1-2, with 9 bases matching TRBD1. V trimming: 0 bases; J trimming: 0 bases; junction bases outside the gene matches: 11. CDR1 and CDR2 (germline): MGHRA, YSYEKL. The length of the CDR3 is 19 residues. CDR3 in amino acids: CASSQDFGTGIRPNYGYTF. CDR3 DNA: TGCGCCAGCAGCCAAGATTTCGGGACAGGGATTAGGCCTAACTATGGCTACACCTTC.

The chain has TRBV28 and TRBJ1-2, with 10 bases matching TRBD1. Germline V gives CDR1 MDHEN, CDR2 SYDVKM. With 7 bases clipped from V and 2 bases from J, the junction kept 7 bases outside the gene matches. This CDR3 is built from 15 residues. The CDR3 is CASTPEGQGNYGYTF. The CDR3 DNA is TGTGCCAGCACCCCAGAGGGACAGGGGAACTATGGCTACACCTTC.

The rearrangement uses TRBV19 and TRBJ2-7; unclear D gene. Germline CDR1 reads LNHDA; CDR2 reads SQIVND (reference sequence). This CDR3 has 14 residues. V lost 5 bases and J lost 3, with 14 bases in between. The CDR3 loop is CASSVGSPYYEQYF. CDR3 DNA sequence: TGTGCCAGTAGTGTTGGTAGCCCCTACTACGAGCAGTACTTC.

This clone was picked up a small number of times. This chain joins TRBV5-4 and TRBJ1-1; TRBD1 agrees at 7 bases. V trimming: 3 bases; J trimming: 4 bases; junction bases outside the gene matches: 6. Germline V CDR1 and CDR2: SGHNT, YYREEE (reference sequence). CDR3 length equals 14 residues. This chain's CDR3 is CASSYRGPGTEAFF. The CDR3 DNA is TGTGCCAGCAGCTACAGGGGTCCCGGCACTGAAGCTTTCTTT.

The chain combines TRBV29-1 with TRBJ2-1; 12 positions match TRBD1. Germline CDR1 is SQVTM and CDR2 is ANQGSEA. Germline trimming cut 4 bases from V and 10 bases from J; bases unmatched to any gene: 8. CDR3 length equals 14 residues. CDR3 region: CSVVRDRGPGEQFF. As DNA, the CDR3 is TGCAGCGTTGTTAGGGACAGGGGGCCCGGGGAGCAGTTCTTC.

The rearrangement joins TRBV6-1 to TRBJ2-7; 10 nucleotides align to TRBD2. V shed 6 bases and J 3 bases; nucleotides not matched to a gene: 5. CDR3 length: 14 amino acids. Germline loops: CDR1 MNHNS, CDR2 SASEGT. The CDR3 protein is CASRVSGGDYEQYF. The CDR3 DNA sequence: TGTGCCAGCAGGGTGAGCGGGGGGGACTACGAGCAGTACTTC.

V and J are TRBV27 and TRBJ1-3, with D unresolved. V dropped 3 bases and J dropped 0 bases, with 3 bases sitting between them. Germline lookup yields CDR1 MNHEY and CDR2 SMNVEV (reference sequence). The CDR3 has 13 amino acids. CDR3 bases: TGTGCCAGCAGTTTGCGCTCTGGAAACACCATATATTTT. This codes for CASSLRSGNTIYF.

The chain couples TRBV4-1 to TRBJ2-7; 7 nucleotides agree with TRBD2. V was clipped by 1 base and J by 6 bases; unmatched bases: 12. The length of the CDR3 is 16 residues. CDR1 and CDR2 from the germline V gene are MGHRA and YSYEKL. CDR3 region: CASSQASSGSPSEQYF. The DNA for the CDR3 is TGCGCCAGCAGCCAAGCTTCTAGCGGATCTCCTAGCGAGCAGTACTTC.

The genes are TRBV28 and TRBJ2-1; 8 bases are shared with TRBD2. The trim removed 5 bases at V and 1 base at J, leaving 7 bases unmatched. CDR1 and CDR2 from the germline V gene are MDHEN and SYDVKM. The CDR3 extends over 16 amino acids. CDR3 loop: CASSPQRERSYNEQFF. CDR3 DNA: TGTGCCAGCAGTCCCCAGCGGGAGCGGTCCTACAATGAGCAGTTCTTC.

The gene calls are TRBV7-2 and TRBJ2-5; a weak D match, TRBD2 (6 bases). The J call is doubtful: the DNA matches TRBJ2-7 better. CDR1 and CDR2 (germline): SGHTA, FQGNSA. CDR3 length: 15 residues. The CDR3, as DNA: TGTGCCAGCAGCTCAGAAGGAGCGGGCCCGTACGAGCAGTACTTC. Protein: CASSSEGAGPYEQYF.

This sequence joins TRBV6-1 and TRBJ2-2; maybe TRBD2 (6 bases). Germline V gene sequence: CDR1 MNHNS, CDR2 SASEGT. V lost 7 bases and J 9 bases, leaving 15 bases between the germline ends. The CDR3 contains 13 residues. DNA of the CDR3: TGTGCCAGCACCCAGTGGGGGGACCGGGAGCTGTTTTTT. This encodes CASTQWGDRELFF.

This chain links TRBV28 with TRBJ2-7; TRBD1 might be the D (5 bases). Germline V gives CDR1 MDHEN, CDR2 SYDVKM. This CDR3 has 15 amino acids. With 6 bases removed from V and 4 bases from J, the gap between germline ends came to 19 bases. The CDR3 reads CASRAPDTGSYEQYF. In DNA, the CDR3 is TGTGCCAGCAGGGCTCCGGACACGGGCTCTTACGAGCAGTACTTC.